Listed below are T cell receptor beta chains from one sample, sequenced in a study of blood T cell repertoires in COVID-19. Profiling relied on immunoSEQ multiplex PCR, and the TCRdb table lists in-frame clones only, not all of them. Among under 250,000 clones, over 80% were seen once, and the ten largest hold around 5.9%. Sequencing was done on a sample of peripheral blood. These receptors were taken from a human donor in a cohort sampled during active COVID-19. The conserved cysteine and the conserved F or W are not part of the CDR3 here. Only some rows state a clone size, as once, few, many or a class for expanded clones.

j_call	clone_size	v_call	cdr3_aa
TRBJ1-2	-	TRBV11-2	ASSFLDRAAYYGYT
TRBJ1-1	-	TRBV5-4	ASSPTGQNLKNTEAF
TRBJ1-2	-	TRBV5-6	ASSLGNFGLNYGYT
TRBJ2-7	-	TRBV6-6	ASSYGQLSYEQY
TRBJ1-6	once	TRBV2	ASSAEGSYNSPLH
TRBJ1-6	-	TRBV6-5	ASRPGQEFSPLH
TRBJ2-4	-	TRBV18	ASSLRTSGILAKNIQY
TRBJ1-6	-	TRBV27	ASSSPIQKRGSPLH
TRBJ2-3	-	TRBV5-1	ASSLGGGSTDTQY
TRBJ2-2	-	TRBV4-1	ASSQVDLQGDTGELF
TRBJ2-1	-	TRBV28	ASSQAESSGNYNEQF
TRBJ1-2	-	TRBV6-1	ASSEAIRSFGYT
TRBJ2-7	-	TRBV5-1	ASSLVRYEQY
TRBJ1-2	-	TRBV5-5	ASSLSQGRYGYT
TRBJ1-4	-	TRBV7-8	ASSLVREKLF
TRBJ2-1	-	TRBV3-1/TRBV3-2	ASSQAVTSGSNKQF
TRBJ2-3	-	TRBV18	ASSRDREPSPDTQY
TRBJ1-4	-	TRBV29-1	SVAKDRGGEKLF
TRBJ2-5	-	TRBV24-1	ATSDPSGGLETQY
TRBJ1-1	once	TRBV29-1	SVEEITGATEAF
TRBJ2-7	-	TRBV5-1	ASSFGLGEQY
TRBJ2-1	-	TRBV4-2	ASSQDPIGAYNEQF
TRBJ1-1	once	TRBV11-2	ASSPDTNTEAF